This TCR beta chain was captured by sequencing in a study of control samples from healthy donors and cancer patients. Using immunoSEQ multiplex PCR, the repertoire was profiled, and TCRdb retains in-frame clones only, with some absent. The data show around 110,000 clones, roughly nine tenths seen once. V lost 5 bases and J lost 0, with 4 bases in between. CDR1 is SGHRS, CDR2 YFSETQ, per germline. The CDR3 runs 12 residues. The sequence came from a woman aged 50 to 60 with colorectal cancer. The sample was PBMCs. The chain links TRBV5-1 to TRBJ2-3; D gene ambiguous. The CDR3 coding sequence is TGCGCCAGCAGTGAAAGCACAGATACGCAGTATTTT. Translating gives CASSESTDTQYF. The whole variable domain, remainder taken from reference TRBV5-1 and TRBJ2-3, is KAGVTQTPRYLIKTRGQQVTLSCSPISGHRSVSWYQQTPGQGLQFLFEYFSETQRNKGNFPGRFSGRQFSNSRSEMNVSTLELGDSALYLCASSESTDTQYFGPGTRLTVL.